These T cell receptor beta chains were read from a single sample in a study of somatic mutations in cytotoxic T cells in rheumatoid arthritis. Assay used: immunoSEQ multiplex PCR; TCRdb lists only in-frame clones, some missing. The table has 13,000 to 15,000 clones, over 70% seen once; the top ten hold 7.4%. The specimen sequenced was CD8+ T cells sorted from blood. The receptors were sampled from an adult with rheumatoid arthritis. Both conserved end residues are part of each CDR3. A D gene is named only where the DNA matches it firmly. The size entry is marked missing in some rows and otherwise reads once, few, many or a size class.

>-|-|TRBV7-9|TRBJ1-1
CASTGGGNTEAFF
TGTGCCAGCACCGGGGGGGGGAACACTGAAGCTTTCTTT
>-|-|TRBV12-5|TRBJ1-2
CASGPSLNGYTF
TGTGCTAGTGGCCCATCCTTAAATGGCTACACCTTC
>-|-|TRBV27|TRBJ2-7
CASSFGRGRYEQYF
TGTGCCAGCAGTTTCGGGCGGGGCCGTTACGAGCAGTACTTC
>-|-|TRBV4-1|TRBJ1-1
CASSLTPGGNTEAFF
TGCGCCAGCAGCCTTACCCCGGGGGGGAACACTGAAGCTTTCTTT
>-|-|TRBV11-1|TRBJ2-7
CASSFGQTYEQYF
TGTGCCAGCAGCTTTGGACAGACCTACGAGCAGTACTTC
>TRBD2|-|TRBV7-9|TRBJ2-1
CASSPRGRSGWNEQFF
TGTGCCAGCAGCCCGCGGGGGAGGAGCGGGTGGAATGAGCAGTTCTTC
>-|few|TRBV2|TRBJ2-7
CASSEYPGEQYF
TGTGCCAGCAGTGAGTATCCCGGCGAGCAGTACTTC
>TRBD1|-|TRBV27|TRBJ1-1
CASKTGQGAAEAFF
TGTGCCAGCAAAACCGGACAGGGAGCTGCAGAAGCTTTCTTT
>TRBD2|-|TRBV5-1|TRBJ2-7
CASSLELAGAGYEQYF
TGCGCCAGCAGCTTGGAACTAGCGGGGGCCGGCTACGAGCAGTACTTC
>-|-|TRBV5-5|TRBJ1-1
CASSVRARQNTEAFF
TGTGCCAGCAGCGTTAGGGCCAGGCAGAACACTGAAGCTTTCTTT
>-|-|TRBV29-1|TRBJ2-7
CSVGLQGGLEQYF
TGCAGCGTTGGCCTTCAGGGTGGTCTCGAGCAGTACTTC
>-|once|TRBV4-1|TRBJ2-5
CASSQEASAQETQYF
TGCGCCAGCAGCCAAGAGGCTAGCGCACAAGAGACCCAGTACTTC
>TRBD1|-|TRBV9|TRBJ2-2
CASSVGRGRTGELFF
TGTGCCAGCAGCGTAGGTAGGGGGCGCACCGGGGAGCTGTTTTTT
>-|-|TRBV9|TRBJ2-3
CASSVRDINTDTQYF
TGTGCCAGCAGCGTCCGGGACATCAACACAGATACGCAGTATTTT
>-|few|TRBV28|TRBJ2-3
CASSLMGTGTYTQYF
TGTGCCAGCAGTTTAATGGGAACAGGGACCTATACGCAGTATTTT
>TRBD2|few|TRBV19|TRBJ2-1
CASSISSGFYNEQFF
TGTGCCAGTAGTATTTCTAGCGGTTTCTACAATGAGCAGTTCTTC
>-|-|TRBV15|TRBJ2-5
CATSRVGGQETQYF
TGTGCCACCAGCAGAGTTGGGGGCCAAGAGACCCAGTACTTC
>-|-|TRBV2|TRBJ1-5
CASSERWGRQPQHF
TGTGCCAGCAGTGAGCGATGGGGACGTCAGCCCCAGCATTTT
>-|medium-sized|TRBV4-1|TRBJ2-1
CASSQDYHNEQFF
TGCGCCAGCAGCCAAGACTACCACAATGAGCAGTTCTTC
>-|-|TRBV7-9|TRBJ2-3
CASSLTGGLFPDTQYF
TGTGCCAGCAGCCTCACCGGGGGGCTTTTCCCAGATACGCAGTATTTT
>-|few|TRBV7-6|TRBJ2-3
CASSLGSRTDTQYF
TGTGCCAGCAGCTTAGGATCGAGGACAGATACGCAGTATTTT
>TRBD2|-|TRBV6-4|TRBJ2-2
CASSPTSGRVTGELFF
TGTGCCAGCAGTCCTACTAGCGGGAGGGTCACCGGGGAGCTGTTTTTT
>-|-|TRBV28|TRBJ1-2
CASTLLIGGGYTF
TGTGCCAGCACCCTTCTAATTGGTGGGGGCTACACCTTC